This T cell receptor beta chain was retrieved from a study of OX40 agonist ivuxolimab in advanced cancers. Germline V gives CDR1 SGHRS, CDR2 YFSETQ. The CDR3 length is 14 residues. Trimming removed 4 bases from V and 0 bases from J, with 8 bases in between. TCRdb's copy holds only in-frame clones and misses some; the assay was immunoSEQ multiplex PCR. The table has about 42,000 clones, more than 80% seen once. General study results and limits: There were, on average, more expanded clones in CD8+ T cells than in CD4+.

Comment on this clone: Antigen unknown.

The specimen was CD4+ or CD8+ T cells sorted from blood, collected in a trial of the OX40 agonist ivuxolimab. V usage is TRBV5-1 and J usage is TRBJ2-1; a weak D match, TRBD2 (5 bases). The receptor was isolated from an adult with an advanced solid tumor such as melanoma, head and neck, liver or kidney cancer. The CDR3 nucleotides read TGCGCCAGCAGCCCGGACTCCTCCTACAATGAGCAGTTCTTC. Protein: CASSPDSSYNEQFF.